The 27 T cell receptor beta chains in this list originate from one sample, sequenced in a study of blood T cells in healthy people across ages. With a J-beta primer mix and a sample-barcoded 5' primer, a second PCR ran about 7 to 11 cycles. TCRdb recomputed calls from the 5' RACE reads with MiXCR, one row per CDR3 protein. Of about 650,000 distinct CDR3 sequences detected, roughly 32% appear once; the ten largest clones hold 15%. The sequenced sample consisted of blood. These receptor sequences come from a woman over 75 in good health.

A note on this clonotype: This clone may be a read error of a much larger clone one base away. The chain is built from TRBV7-2 and TRBJ1-5; D may be TRBD1 (6 bases). Germline V gene sequence: CDR1 SGHTA, CDR2 FQGNSA. This CDR3 is 13 amino acids long. Here the CDR3 reads CASSRDKNRPQHF. CDR3 bases: TGTGCCAGCAGCCGGGACAAAAATCGGCCCCAGCATTTT. The complete variable domain, with remaining parts taken from reference TRBV7-2 and TRBJ1-5, reads GAGVSQSPSNKVTEKGKDVELRCDPISGHTALYWYRQSLGQGLEFLIYFQGNSAPDKSGLPSDRFSAERTGGSVSTLTIQRTQQEDSAVYLCASSRDKNRPQHFGDGTRLSIL.

The J gene is TRBJ1-2, the V gene TRBV2; TRBD1 matches at 7 bases. V shed 6 bases and J 2 bases; nucleotides not matched to a gene: 9. CDR1 is SNHLY, CDR2 FYNNEI, per germline. This CDR3 is 15 amino acids long. CDR3: CASRAARGQNYGYTF. The CDR3 bases are TGTGCCAGCAGGGCCGCAAGGGGGCAGAACTATGGCTACACCTTC.

With respect to this clonotype: Given a much more abundant clone one base away, this may be a read error. CDR3 amino acids: CAGSQTGGSYEQYF. CDR3 sequence (DNA): TGTGCCGGCAGCCAGACAGGGGGCTCCTACGAGCAGTACTTC. This sequence joins TRBV7-9 and TRBJ2-7; the match to TRBD1 covers 9 bases. Germline loops: CDR1 SEHNR, CDR2 FQNEAQ (reference sequence). The CDR3 spans 14 residues.

This clonotype was seen repeatedly, ten times or more. This chain connects TRBV19 to TRBJ2-7; either TRBD1 or TRBD2 may fit D (6 bases each). The V end was cut by 7 bases, the J end by 0 bases, with 13 bases between. This CDR3 has 14 amino acids. Germline V CDR1 and CDR2: LNHDA, SQIVND (reference sequence). CDR3 in DNA: TGTGCCAGTACAGAGGGGGGAGGCTCCTACGAGCAGTACTTC. This codes for CASTEGGGSYEQYF.

This clonotype is a singleton in its sample. V gene TRBV20-1 combines with J gene TRBJ2-3; no clear D. The CDR3 runs to 15 residues. The V and J ends lost 0 bases and 2 bases respectively, with 12 bases between them. CDR1 is DFQATT, CDR2 SNEGSKA, per germline (reference sequence). The CDR3 reads CSARDSGSPTDTQYF. The CDR3 DNA reads TGCAGTGCTAGAGACTCAGGCTCCCCCACAGATACGCAGTATTTT.

This clonotype has a count of ten or more. The CDR3 loop is CASSPDSWRVEQYF. CDR3 sequence (DNA): TGTGCCAGCAGCCCGGACAGTTGGAGGGTCGAGCAGTACTTC. The J gene is TRBJ2-7, the V gene TRBV5-6; D tentatively reads TRBD1 or TRBD2 (6 bases each). This CDR3 region has 14 residues. Germline V gene data show CDR1 as SGHDT and CDR2 as YYEEEE. With 4 bases removed from V and 6 bases from J, the gap between germline ends came to 17 bases.

This clonotype was counted ten times or more. The rearrangement joins TRBV9 to TRBJ2-1; 11 nucleotides match TRBD2. The CDR3 contains 17 residues. Germline V gene lookup returns CDR1 SGDLS and CDR2 YYNGEE. The V gene end was trimmed by 2 bases and the J gene end by 1 base; junction bases not matched to a gene: 5. The CDR3 region is CASSVIGLAGSYNEQFF. The CDR3, as DNA: TGTGCCAGCAGCGTGATTGGACTAGCGGGTTCCTACAATGAGCAGTTCTTC.

This clonotype was detected many times. The chain recombines TRBV4-1 with TRBJ2-7, with TRBD1 matching 7 bases. From germline, CDR1 is MGHRA and CDR2 YSYEKL. V trimming: 1 base; J trimming: 2 bases; junction bases outside the gene matches: 8. The CDR3 has 16 residues. The CDR3: CASSQGADRSTYEQYF. CDR3 coding DNA: TGCGCCAGCAGCCAAGGGGCGGACAGGTCCACCTACGAGCAGTACTTC.

Of note for this clonotype: A much larger clone lies a single base off, so this may be a read error. The CDR3 nucleotides are TGTGCCAGCAGCTTAGTGGACAGGGGGGCTGACTACACCTTC. This translates into CASSLVDRGADYTF. The V gene is TRBV7-9, the J gene TRBJ1-2; 10 bases line up with TRBD1. Germline CDR1 SEHNR, CDR2 FQNEAQ (reference sequence). The V gene end was trimmed by 1 base and the J gene end by 10 bases; junction bases not matched to a gene: 6. CDR3 length: 14 residues. Looking up the rest from reference TRBV7-9 and TRBJ1-2 gives the full variable domain: DTGVSQNPRHKITKRGQNVTFRCDPISEHNRLYWYRQTLGQGPEFLTYFQNEAQLEKSRLLSDRFSAERPKGSFSTLEIQRTEQGDSAMYLCASSLVDRGADYTFGSGTRLTVV.

This clonotype was counted many times. For the CDR3, the DNA is TGCAGTGCCCCATCGGGGAGCAATCAGCCCCAGCATTTT. Protein: CSAPSGSNQPQHF. The chain recombines TRBV20-1 with TRBJ1-5, with D uncertain. Germline V gene lookup returns CDR1 DFQATT and CDR2 SNEGSKA (reference sequence). The V end lost 6 bases, the J end lost 1 base, and 10 bases lay between the germline ends. The CDR3 runs 13 residues.

For this clonotype: A read error may explain this, as a much larger clone is one base away. J is TRBJ2-1 and V is TRBV27, with TRBD2 as a possible D gene (6 bases). The CDR3 is 16 residues long. CDR1 is MNHEY, CDR2 SMNVEV, per germline (reference sequence). V gave up 3 bases and J gave up 2 bases, with 14 bases separating them. In DNA, the CDR3 is TGTGCCAGCAGTTTTGGAGGGGATGGCACCTACAATGAGCAGTTCTTC. This codes for CASSFGGDGTYNEQFF.

The chain carries TRBV7-2 and TRBJ1-3; D is uncertain. Germline V gene data show CDR1 as SGHTA and CDR2 as FQGNSA. Trimming took off 2 bases at V and 0 bases at J, with 11 bases between the two ends. The CDR3 totals 16 residues. CDR3 amino acids: CASSLFTPSSGNTIYF. In DNA, the CDR3 is TGTGCCAGCAGCTTATTCACGCCGTCCTCTGGAAACACCATATATTTT.

This clonotype is a singleton in its sample. CDR3: CASINPGVSYEQYF. The CDR3 DNA follows: TGTGCCAGCATCAACCCCGGGGTTTCCTACGAGCAGTACTTC. The V and J genes are TRBV28 and TRBJ2-7; possible D gene TRBD2, 5 bases. This CDR3 region has 14 residues. V lost 7 bases to trimming and J lost 1 base, with 14 bases between them. The germline gives CDR1 MDHEN, CDR2 SYDVKM.

This clonotype was seen repeatedly, ten times or more. The rearrangement uses TRBV7-2 and TRBJ1-5, with 10 bases identical to TRBD1. After removal of 6 bases from V and 6 bases from J, the junction contained 8 bases not matched to a gene. CDR3 length: 15 residues. CDR1 is SGHTA, CDR2 FQGNSA, per germline. CDR3 loop: CASSSTGGLGQPQHF. Here the CDR3 DNA reads TGTGCCAGCAGTTCGACAGGGGGCCTGGGTCAGCCCCAGCATTTT. Looking up the rest from reference TRBV7-2 and TRBJ1-5 gives the full variable domain: GAGVSQSPSNKVTEKGKDVELRCDPISGHTALYWYRQSLGQGLEFLIYFQGNSAPDKSGLPSDRFSAERTGGSVSTLTIQRTQQEDSAVYLCASSSTGGLGQPQHFGDGTRLSIL.

This clonotype occurred many times. The chain recombines TRBV7-6 with TRBJ2-1; 10 nucleotides align to TRBD2. Germline-derived CDR1 and CDR2 are SGHVS and FNYEAQ. The CDR3 runs 15 residues. V trimming: 3 bases; J trimming: 7 bases; junction bases outside the gene matches: 6. CDR3 DNA: TGTGCCAGCAGCTTCCAGCGGGGGGGCAGGAATGAGCAGTTCTTC. This sequence encodes CASSFQRGGRNEQFF.

This clonotype was detected a few times. Since a much larger clone is just one base distant, this may be a read error. V is TRBV6-2 or TRBV6-3 and J is TRBJ2-1, with 10 bases that match TRBD2. The junction had 8 bases not matched to a gene; V was cut back by 8 bases and J by 7 bases. The V gene's germline CDR1 is MNHEY and CDR2 SVGEGT. CDR3 length: 14 residues. CDR3 DNA: TGTGCCAGCGGCAAAGCGGGGGGGGCTAATGAGCAGTTCTTC. Its protein is CASGKAGGANEQFF.

This clonotype was found many times. CDR3 loop: CASSRGGGQSGLYNEQFF. CDR3 in DNA: TGTGCCAGCAGTCGCGGCGGGGGACAGTCCGGACTATACAATGAGCAGTTCTTC. The chain uses TRBV7-2 and TRBJ2-1; D possibly uses TRBD1 or TRBD2 (7 bases each). V lost 6 bases, J lost 4 bases, and 25 bases lay in between. CDR1 SGHTA and CDR2 FQGNSA come from the germline V gene. CDR3 length equals 18 residues. The complete variable domain, with remaining parts taken from reference TRBV7-2 and TRBJ2-1, reads GAGVSQSPSNKVTEKGKDVELRCDPISGHTALYWYRQSLGQGLEFLIYFQGNSAPDKSGLPSDRFSAERTGGSVSTLTIQRTQQEDSAVYLCASSRGGGQSGLYNEQFFGPGTRLTVL.

This clonotype was observed at least ten times. This sequence joins TRBV28 and TRBJ2-3; the match to TRBD1 covers 7 bases. The CDR3 length is 16 residues. The germline V gene encodes CDR1 MDHEN and CDR2 SYDVKM. V lost 8 bases and J lost 0; bases outside the gene matches: 11. The CDR3 sequence: CASRKMGQSSTDTQYF. CDR3 bases: TGTGCCAGCCGAAAAATGGGACAGTCGAGCACAGATACGCAGTATTTT.

This clonotype was found many times. The CDR3 loop is CASSYTSLAGGSEQYF. The CDR3 DNA follows: TGTGCCAGCAGTTATACGTCCCTAGCGGGGGGTAGCGAGCAGTACTTC. The gene calls are TRBV6-5 and TRBJ2-7, with TRBD2 matching over 11 bases. The CDR3 is 16 residues long. Germline V gene sequence: CDR1 MNHEY, CDR2 SVGAGI. V gave up 3 bases and J gave up 6 bases; unmatched junction bases: 10.

As to this clonotype: With a much larger clone just one base away, this may be a read error. The rearrangement joins TRBV5-1 to TRBJ1-1; 9 nucleotides align to TRBD1. The CDR3 totals 15 residues. Germline CDR1 and CDR2: SGHRS and YFSETQ. The CDR3 here is CAGSVGQGINTEAFF. The CDR3 DNA reads TGCGCCGGCAGCGTGGGACAGGGTATTAACACTGAAGCTTTCTTT.

This clonotype was seen ten or more times. The genes are TRBV7-8 and TRBJ1-2; possibly TRBD1 for D (6 bases). V lost 5 bases and J lost 3, with 16 bases in between. This CDR3 is built from 15 residues. Germline CDR1 and CDR2: SGHVS and FQNEAQ. CDR3 nucleotides: TGTGCCAGCAGCACCCCTGGCAGGGGCTACTATGGCTACACCTTC. This sequence encodes CASSTPGRGYYGYTF.

This clonotype was detected many times. The rearrangement uses TRBV5-1 and TRBJ2-3; D gene uncertain. This CDR3 has 13 amino acids. V shed 0 bases and J shed 5 bases, with 7 bases lying between them. CDR1 and CDR2 (germline): SGHRS, YFSETQ. CDR3 in DNA: TGCGCCAGCAGCTTGGCATTAGGAGATACGCAGTATTTT. Its translation: CASSLALGDTQYF.

The chain carries TRBV4-3 and TRBJ1-2; unclear D gene. V was pared by 3 bases and J by 1 base, with 12 bases between. The CDR3 spans 15 residues. Germline V lookup: CDR1 LGHNA, CDR2 YSLEER. This CDR3 is CASSQTLSVNYGYTF. In nucleotides, the CDR3 is TGCGCCAGCAGCCAGACACTGTCCGTTAACTATGGCTACACCTTC.

As regards this clonotype: A much larger clonotype is one base distant, so this may be a read error. The chain joins TRBV4-1 to TRBJ2-1; D might be TRBD1 (5 bases). The tail of the sequence fits TRBJ2-7 better, so the J call may be wrong. Looked up from germline, CDR1 is MGHRA and CDR2 is YSYEKL. The CDR3 loop spans 15 amino acids. As DNA, the CDR3 is TGCGCCAGCAGCCCTCGGACAAGCTCCTACAATGAGCAGTACTTC. It translates to CASSPRTSSYNEQYF.

In its sample, this clonotype was seen many times. The V gene is TRBV7-2, the J gene TRBJ2-5, with a weak D call TRBD1 (8 bases). This CDR3 region has 16 residues. V shed 5 bases and J shed 2 bases, with 18 bases lying between them. Per the germline V gene, CDR1 is SGHTA and CDR2 is FQGNSA. The CDR3 coding sequence is TGTGCCAGCAGCCGCAGGGGGCGGGGGACTCAAGAGACCCAGTACTTC. It translates to CASSRRGRGTQETQYF.

Remarks on this clonotype: Possible read error: a much larger clone is one base away. V is TRBV7-3 and J is TRBJ2-1; D remains ambiguous. The CDR3 consists of 13 residues. CDR1 is SGHTA, CDR2 FQGTGA, per germline. The V end was cut by 2 bases, the J end by 13 bases, with 15 bases between. CDR3 amino acids: CASSLDSFETQFF. In DNA form, the CDR3 reads TGTGCCAGCAGCTTAGATAGTTTTGAGACCCAGTTCTTC.

This clonotype was picked up a small number of times. V is TRBV20-1 and J is TRBJ1-5; tentatively, D is TRBD1 (5 bases). This CDR3 contains 16 residues. From germline, CDR1 is DFQATT and CDR2 SNEGSKA (reference sequence). V lost 1 base, J lost 0 bases, and 13 bases lay in between. This CDR3 is CSARGETGDSNQPQHF. In DNA, the CDR3 is TGCAGTGCTAGAGGCGAAACAGGTGATAGCAATCAGCCCCAGCATTTT.